A selection of T cell receptor beta chains follows, all from one sample in a study of beta chain features in type 1 diabetes. Assay: immunoSEQ multiplex PCR; the TCRdb copy retains only in-frame clones and omits some. Here the sample spans some 660,000 clones, 11% to 15% being singletons. The sequenced sample consisted of naive CD4+ T cells from blood. All receptors come from a man younger than 30 with type 1 diabetes. The CDR3 runs from the conserved cysteine through the conserved F or W. A D gene is named only where the DNA matches it firmly. Rows may omit the clone size; those that give it use once, few, many or a size class.

V gene: TRBV28
clone size: -
D gene: -
J gene: TRBJ1-1
CDR3 DNA: TGTGCCAGCAGCCCCGGACAGCACACTGAAGCTTTCTTT
CDR3 protein: CASSPGQHTEAFF

V gene: TRBV4-1
clone size: few
D gene: -
J gene: TRBJ2-2
CDR3 DNA: TGCGCCAGCAGCCAAGGGTCCTTGAACACCGGGGAGCTGTTTTTT
CDR3 protein: CASSQGSLNTGELFF

V gene: TRBV7-2
clone size: -
D gene: TRBD2
J gene: TRBJ2-1
CDR3 DNA: TGTGCCAGCAGCGCACGCCAAGGCGGGGGGGGTGAGCAGTTCTTC
CDR3 protein: CASSARQGGGGEQFF

V gene: TRBV30
clone size: few
D gene: -
J gene: TRBJ1-1
CDR3 DNA: TGTGCCTGGCAAAACTTCCCCGGTGGGGCTTTCTTT
CDR3 protein: CAWQNFPGGAFF

V gene: TRBV12-2
clone size: few
D gene: -
J gene: TRBJ2-5
CDR3 DNA: TGTGCAAGTCGCCTCATACGTAAACCAGGGACAACTGATTTAGAAGAGACCCAGTACTTC
CDR3 protein: CASRLIRKPGTTDLEETQYF

V gene: TRBV4-3
clone size: few
D gene: -
J gene: TRBJ1-3
CDR3 DNA: TGCGCCAGCAGCCAAGATTCATTCAGATCTCACGTGGGAAACACCATATATTTT
CDR3 protein: CASSQDSFRSHVGNTIYF

V gene: TRBV7-9
clone size: few
D gene: -
J gene: TRBJ1-1
CDR3 DNA: TGTGCCAGCAGCTTTGTCCCGAACACTGAAGCTTTCTTT
CDR3 protein: CASSFVPNTEAFF

V gene: TRBV7-9
clone size: -
D gene: -
J gene: TRBJ2-2
CDR3 DNA: TGTGCCAGCAGCGCCCTCGGACCTCCCGGCACCGGGGAGCTGTTTTTT
CDR3 protein: CASSALGPPGTGELFF

V gene: TRBV30
clone size: -
D gene: -
J gene: TRBJ2-5
CDR3 DNA: TGTGCCTGGAGTGTCCAGTACCAAGAGACCCAGTACTTC
CDR3 protein: CAWSVQYQETQYF

V gene: TRBV18
clone size: -
D gene: TRBD1
J gene: TRBJ2-1
CDR3 DNA: TGTGCCAGCTCACGCGCACAGGGGAGCTATGAGCAGTTCTTC
CDR3 protein: CASSRAQGSYEQFF

V gene: TRBV29-1
clone size: -
D gene: TRBD2
J gene: TRBJ2-2
CDR3 DNA: TGCAGCGTAATGGCGGGAGCCTTAACCGCGAACACCGGGGAGCTGTTTTTT
CDR3 protein: CSVMAGALTANTGELFF

V gene: TRBV6-5
clone size: -
D gene: -
J gene: TRBJ1-5
CDR3 DNA: TGTGCCAGCAGTTACACGCCAAGGCAGCCCCAGCATTTT
CDR3 protein: CASSYTPRQPQHF

V gene: TRBV6-1
clone size: -
D gene: TRBD1
J gene: TRBJ1-6
CDR3 DNA: TGTGCCAGCTTGGACAGGGCAGTGTCACCCCTCCACTTT
CDR3 protein: CASLDRAVSPLHF

V gene: TRBV30
clone size: -
D gene: -
J gene: TRBJ2-7
CDR3 DNA: TGTGCCTGGAGTGACATATGGCCGGCCTTGGAAAGCTCCTACGAGCAGTACTTC
CDR3 protein: CAWSDIWPALESSYEQYF

V gene: TRBV7-2
clone size: few
D gene: TRBD2
J gene: TRBJ2-1
CDR3 DNA: TGTGCCAGCAGCTTAGGATCTAGCGGGGGTTACAATGAGCAGTTCTTC
CDR3 protein: CASSLGSSGGYNEQFF

V gene: TRBV30
clone size: few
D gene: TRBD2
J gene: TRBJ2-1
CDR3 DNA: TGTGCCTGGAGCGCAGCCGGGACTACCTACAATGAGCAGTTCTTC
CDR3 protein: CAWSAAGTTYNEQFF

V gene: TRBV5-1
clone size: few
D gene: -
J gene: TRBJ2-7
CDR3 DNA: TGCGCCAGCAGCTTGGATCCGGGGTCGGACTACGAGCAGTACTTC
CDR3 protein: CASSLDPGSDYEQYF

V gene: TRBV9
clone size: few
D gene: -
J gene: TRBJ1-6
CDR3 DNA: TGTGCCAGCAGCGTAGCGTCAAACAGGAGGTCACCCCTCCACTTT
CDR3 protein: CASSVASNRRSPLHF

V gene: TRBV30
clone size: few
D gene: TRBD2
J gene: TRBJ2-1
CDR3 DNA: TGTGCCTCGCCTCTAGCGGGAGGATTCAATGAGCAGTTCTTC
CDR3 protein: CASPLAGGFNEQFF

V gene: TRBV27
clone size: -
D gene: TRBD2
J gene: TRBJ2-5
CDR3 DNA: TGTGCCAGCAGTTTAGCGAGCCCCCTAGCGGGGGGCTCCCAAGAGACCCAGTACTTC
CDR3 protein: CASSLASPLAGGSQETQYF

V gene: TRBV7-7
clone size: few
D gene: -
J gene: TRBJ2-5
CDR3 DNA: TGTGCTAGCAGCTTGTTGGGGACCCAGTACTTC
CDR3 protein: CASSLLGTQYF

V gene: TRBV30
clone size: -
D gene: -
J gene: TRBJ1-1
CDR3 DNA: TGTGCCTGGAGTTTCCCCGGGGCGATGAACACTGAAGCTTTCTTT
CDR3 protein: CAWSFPGAMNTEAFF

V gene: TRBV28
clone size: -
D gene: TRBD1
J gene: TRBJ1-5
CDR3 DNA: TGTGCCAGCAGTCTGACAGGGGTAGGGGCCAATCAGCCCCAGCATTTT
CDR3 protein: CASSLTGVGANQPQHF

V gene: TRBV7-9
clone size: -
D gene: TRBD1
J gene: TRBJ1-1
CDR3 DNA: TGTGCCAGCAGCACTCGACAGGGTGGGAACACTGAAGCTTTCTTT
CDR3 protein: CASSTRQGGNTEAFF

V gene: TRBV5-1
clone size: -
D gene: -
J gene: TRBJ2-7
CDR3 DNA: TGCGCCAGCAGCTTTGACCCTTCCTACGAGCAGTACTTC
CDR3 protein: CASSFDPSYEQYF

V gene: TRBV7-2
clone size: few
D gene: -
J gene: TRBJ2-3
CDR3 DNA: TGTGCCAGCAGCCGCACAGATACGCAGTATTTT
CDR3 protein: CASSRTDTQYF

V gene: TRBV4-1
clone size: few
D gene: -
J gene: TRBJ2-2
CDR3 DNA: TGCGCCAGCAGCCAAGATCATCCCGCCGCAGCCAACACCGGGGAGCTGTTTTTT
CDR3 protein: CASSQDHPAAANTGELFF

V gene: TRBV28
clone size: few
D gene: -
J gene: TRBJ1-2
CDR3 DNA: TGTGCCAGCAATTCCCAGCATAACTATGGCTACACCTTC
CDR3 protein: CASNSQHNYGYTF

V gene: TRBV5-1
clone size: few
D gene: TRBD1
J gene: TRBJ2-4
CDR3 DNA: TGCGCCAGCAGCTTGGGGGAGACAGGGGCCATTCAGTACTTC
CDR3 protein: CASSLGETGAIQYF

V gene: TRBV9
clone size: few
D gene: -
J gene: TRBJ2-3
CDR3 DNA: TGTGCCAGCAGCGTGGACCCAGCCACAGATACGCAGTATTTT
CDR3 protein: CASSVDPATDTQYF

V gene: TRBV30
clone size: -
D gene: -
J gene: TRBJ2-7
CDR3 DNA: TGTGCCTGTCGGGACGGGTCCTACGAGCAGTACTTC
CDR3 protein: CACRDGSYEQYF

V gene: TRBV5-1
clone size: few
D gene: -
J gene: TRBJ2-5
CDR3 DNA: TGCGCCAGCACCCTGACAGGAGACCAAGAGACCCAGTACTTC
CDR3 protein: CASTLTGDQETQYF

V gene: TRBV5-4
clone size: -
D gene: TRBD2
J gene: TRBJ2-2
CDR3 DNA: TGTGCCAGCAGCCCCGGGGGGGTAGGGGGAACCGGGGAGCTGTTTTTT
CDR3 protein: CASSPGGVGGTGELFF

V gene: TRBV27
clone size: once
D gene: TRBD1
J gene: TRBJ1-6
CDR3 DNA: TGTGCCAGCAGTTTGACAGGGTTTTCTAATTCACCCCTCCACTTT
CDR3 protein: CASSLTGFSNSPLHF

V gene: TRBV4-3
clone size: few
D gene: -
J gene: TRBJ2-6
CDR3 DNA: TGCGCCAGCAGCCAAGATATTTACAGGGCCCTAATATCTGGGGCCAACGTCCTGACTTTC
CDR3 protein: CASSQDIYRALISGANVLTF

V gene: TRBV7-2
clone size: few
D gene: -
J gene: TRBJ1-5
CDR3 DNA: TGTGCCAGCAGCCAAGGTAGGGGTCTGGAGCAGCCCCAGCATTTT
CDR3 protein: CASSQGRGLEQPQHF

V gene: TRBV27
clone size: -
D gene: -
J gene: TRBJ2-3
CDR3 DNA: TGTGCCAGCAATAGAAAGCTGAGCACAGATACGCAGTATTTT
CDR3 protein: CASNRKLSTDTQYF

V gene: TRBV18
clone size: -
D gene: -
J gene: TRBJ2-7
CDR3 DNA: TGTGCCAGCTCACCGTCGACAGCGAACCCCTACGAGCAGTACTTC
CDR3 protein: CASSPSTANPYEQYF

V gene: TRBV7-9
clone size: few
D gene: -
J gene: TRBJ1-2
CDR3 DNA: TGTGCCAGCAGCTTCACAGGCGACGGGTCTGGCTACACCTTC
CDR3 protein: CASSFTGDGSGYTF

V gene: TRBV6-6
clone size: -
D gene: TRBD1
J gene: TRBJ1-1
CDR3 DNA: TGTGCCAGCAGCAATGGACAGGGGAACACTGAAGCTTTCTTT
CDR3 protein: CASSNGQGNTEAFF

V gene: TRBV5-1
clone size: few
D gene: -
J gene: TRBJ1-4
CDR3 DNA: TGCGCCAGCAGCTTGGATGGGGGCCCTAATGAAAAACTGTTTTTT
CDR3 protein: CASSLDGGPNEKLFF

V gene: TRBV27
clone size: -
D gene: TRBD1
J gene: TRBJ2-1
CDR3 DNA: TGTGCCAGCAGTTCAGCCGGGACAGATTTCTGGTTCTTC
CDR3 protein: CASSSAGTDFWFF

V gene: TRBV19
clone size: few
D gene: TRBD2
J gene: TRBJ2-1
CDR3 DNA: TGTGCCAGTAGTATGTCCCCCGGGGGTACTAGCGGGAATATTGTCCAGTTCTTC
CDR3 protein: CASSMSPGGTSGNIVQFF

V gene: TRBV11-1
clone size: few
D gene: TRBD2
J gene: TRBJ2-5
CDR3 DNA: TGTGCCAGCAGCTTAGTACTAGCGAGTTCCGGGGAGACCCAGTACTTC
CDR3 protein: CASSLVLASSGETQYF

V gene: TRBV18
clone size: -
D gene: TRBD1
J gene: TRBJ1-1
CDR3 DNA: TGTGCCAGCTCACCCGGGACAGACACTGAAGCTTTCTTT
CDR3 protein: CASSPGTDTEAFF

V gene: TRBV6-5
clone size: few
D gene: -
J gene: TRBJ1-2
CDR3 DNA: TGTGCCAGCAGTTTAGACAGAAACTATGGCTACACCTTC
CDR3 protein: CASSLDRNYGYTF

V gene: TRBV5-1
clone size: few
D gene: -
J gene: TRBJ2-3
CDR3 DNA: TGCGCCAGCAGCTTGTTTCCAGATACGCAGTATTTT
CDR3 protein: CASSLFPDTQYF

V gene: TRBV30
clone size: -
D gene: -
J gene: TRBJ1-6
CDR3 DNA: TGTGCCTGGAGTGAGACCTATAATTCACCCCTCCACTTT
CDR3 protein: CAWSETYNSPLHF

V gene: TRBV5-1
clone size: -
D gene: TRBD2
J gene: TRBJ2-2
CDR3 DNA: TGCGCCAGCAGCCCCGGACTAGCGGGATATAACACCGGGGAGCTGTTTTTT
CDR3 protein: CASSPGLAGYNTGELFF

V gene: TRBV6-5
clone size: -
D gene: -
J gene: TRBJ2-3
CDR3 DNA: TGTGCCAGCAGGCCGGGGCAGGGGAGAGATACGCAGTATTTT
CDR3 protein: CASRPGQGRDTQYF

V gene: TRBV30
clone size: few
D gene: -
J gene: TRBJ1-2
CDR3 DNA: TGTGCCTGGAGTGTACTTCTCAACTATGGCTACACCTTC
CDR3 protein: CAWSVLLNYGYTF

V gene: TRBV5-1
clone size: few
D gene: TRBD1
J gene: TRBJ2-7
CDR3 DNA: TGCGCCAGCAGCTTGCGAACCGGGACAGGCATATTC
CDR3 protein: CASSLRTGTGIF

V gene: TRBV6-5
clone size: few
D gene: -
J gene: TRBJ1-1
CDR3 DNA: TGTGCCAGCAGTACCCCTCGAGGTAACACTGAAGCTTTCTTT
CDR3 protein: CASSTPRGNTEAFF

V gene: TRBV11-2
clone size: -
D gene: TRBD1
J gene: TRBJ2-7
CDR3 DNA: TGTGCCAGCAGCTCCGGGACAGGGGGCCCCGAGCAGTACTTC
CDR3 protein: CASSSGTGGPEQYF

V gene: TRBV11-2
clone size: few
D gene: -
J gene: TRBJ1-4
CDR3 DNA: TGTGCCAGCAGCTTCCAGTATTCTAATGAAAAACTGTTTTTT
CDR3 protein: CASSFQYSNEKLFF

V gene: TRBV7-2
clone size: -
D gene: TRBD1
J gene: TRBJ1-2
CDR3 DNA: TGTGCCAGCAGCCTCATGGAGGGACAGCCCCGCGCCTTC
CDR3 protein: CASSLMEGQPRAF

V gene: TRBV6-6
clone size: few
D gene: -
J gene: TRBJ2-1
CDR3 DNA: TGTGCCAGCAGTCCCCCGGTGGGTACAACGGTCAATGAGCAGTTCTTC
CDR3 protein: CASSPPVGTTVNEQFF

V gene: TRBV14
clone size: -
D gene: -
J gene: TRBJ2-3
CDR3 DNA: TGTGCCAGCAGCCGTAGCACAGATACGCAGTATTTT
CDR3 protein: CASSRSTDTQYF

V gene: TRBV5-1
clone size: few
D gene: -
J gene: TRBJ2-7
CDR3 DNA: TGCGCCAGCAGCATTACTTCGACAGAAGCTCCCTACGAGCAGTACTTC
CDR3 protein: CASSITSTEAPYEQYF

V gene: TRBV9
clone size: few
D gene: -
J gene: TRBJ2-5
CDR3 DNA: TGTGCCAGCAGCGACTTGCGGAAGGGGGTAGAGACCCAGTACTTC
CDR3 protein: CASSDLRKGVETQYF